What follows describes a single T cell receptor beta chain. There is no known antigen for this receptor. No qualities accompany the bases; no much larger clone lies one base away. The immunoSEQ Assay, a bias-controlled multiplex PCR, was used to amplify TCRbeta CDR3 regions from genomic DNA. Per the source publication's procedure: Nucleated cell counts per sample were estimated from amplification of reference gene primers within the assay. To quantify the absolute abundance of each unique TCRbeta CDR3 rearrangement, sequence reads were collapsed and filtered. For each sample, productive Simpson clonality was calculated by taking the square root of Simpson's diversity index across productive rearrangements. TCRdb re-hosts the immuneACCESS table, in-frame sequences only. Its copies lack some clones; in the studies checked, an unresolved V gene accounts for under half of them, and the cause for the rest is not known. The DNA was the basis for D and trimming; V, J and clone size are from that table. This sample comprises 310,000 or so clones, about 87% of them detected only once. The ten largest clonotypes hold 1% to 1.5% of the sample.

These data come from a study of blood T cell repertoires in COVID-19 (TCRdb year 2020). Context from the whole study: Samples covering the acute and convalescent phases of COVID-19 were provided by collaborators in the United States, Italy and Spain. The prospective study material was composed of cDNA or gDNA derived from T cells, B-cell-depleted T cells, or PBMCs. Deeply sampled blood TCRbeta repertoires from subjects exposed to, actively infected with, or recovered from COVID-19 were included in the dataset. The repertoires were released in a freely available public database intended as a resource for research on the immune response to SARS-CoV-2. Samples were obtained from the ongoing ImmuneRACE study (first 160 participants) and from about 1,300 subjects provided by 6 global collaborators. Nearly every sample came with metadata listing a de-identified subject ID, COVID-19 status, age in years and sex. Where available, HLA class I and class II types were obtained from metadata supplied by the sample provider rather than from assay-based typing.

What the authors observed across the whole study: The amount of clinical and demographic metadata varied by source and participant and was provided uncurated.

V is cut back by 5 bases and J by 1 base, with 9 bases in the junction unmatched. The CDR3 covers 16 residues, taking in both the cysteine and the phenylalanine. Kept here is only the CDR3 DNA, which spans 48 bases and is read in frame from base 1. The germline V gene (reference sequence) yields SEHNR for CDR1 and FQNEAQ for CDR2. Each collaborating institution followed its own protocols to collect whole blood in K2EDTA tubes. For TCRbeta analysis, collaborators shipped samples in one of three forms: frozen whole blood, isolated PBMCs, or DNA extracted from either of those sample types. The V and J genes are TRBV7-9 and TRBJ2-3; TRBD2 matches 7 bases in the middle. This receptor was taken from a man between 65 and 85 years old with acute or convalescent COVID-19. Sequenced material: peripheral blood. The encoded CDR3 is CASSARGAGGTDTQYF. DNA sequence: TGTGCCAGCAGCGCCCGCGGGGCGGGGGGCACAGATACGCAGTATTTT.